Following are 27 T cell receptor beta chains from one sample sequenced in a study of tumor and adjacent non-tumor tissue in lung cancer. No cell sorting was done before RNA was extracted from the tissue. TCRbeta libraries were built with three rounds of nested PCR, modified from ARM-PCR. From the multiplex PCR reads, TCRdb called clonotypes with MiXCR, one entry per CDR3 protein. The sample has roughly 120,000 distinct CDR3 sequences; roughly 75% are singletons. Sequencing input: lung tumor tissue. These receptors were collected from a woman in her sixties with non-small cell lung cancer.

As concerns this clonotype: A much larger clone sits a single nucleotide away, making a read error possible. The chain uses TRBV6-2 or TRBV6-3 and TRBJ1-5; D ambiguous. This CDR3 spans 14 amino acids. Per germline, CDR1 MNHEY and CDR2 SVGEGT. CDR3 nucleotides: TGTGCCAGCACCACCGGAAATAGCAATCAGCCCCTGCATTTT. This codes for CASTTGNSNQPLHF.

This clonotype was observed a handful of times. Its ends do not fully match the called genes, so a read error is possible. The V gene is TRBV11-3, the J gene TRBJ1-1, with D tentatively TRBD1 (5 bases). CDR1 and CDR2 (germline): SGHNT, YENEEA. This CDR3 is 15 amino acids long. The CDR3 DNA reads TGTGCCAGCAGCTTAGTTGGGGCCATGAATACTGGAGCTTTCTTT. It encodes CASSLVGAMNTGAFF.

Concerning this clonotype: This may stem from a read error, because a much larger clone lies one nucleotide away. The rearrangement uses TRBV20-1 and TRBJ2-3; TRBD1 matches 8 bases. This CDR3 has 11 amino acids. The junction had 5 bases not matched to a gene; V was cut back by 6 bases and J by 9 bases. Germline V gene sequence: CDR1 DFQATT, CDR2 SNEGSKA (reference sequence). The CDR3 bases are TGCAGTGCAGTATGGACAGGGACGCAGTATTTT. It encodes CSAVWTGTQYF.

Comment on this clonotype: Possible read error: a much larger clone is one base away. J is TRBJ2-5 and V is TRBV20-1; 7 positions match TRBD2. The CDR3 runs to 15 residues. Germline values: CDR1 DFQATT, CDR2 SNEGSKA (reference sequence). V shed 5 bases, J shed 6 bases, and the junction held 15 bases outside the gene matches. This CDR3 is CSAGLLSGGGKTQYF. In DNA form, the CDR3 reads TGCAGTGCTGGTCTCCTATCGGGGGGTGGAAAGACCCAGTACTTC.

To note about this clonotype: This could be a read error, since a much larger clone is one nucleotide away. The CDR3 loop is CSARDTQNRKAKGYTF. CDR3 nucleotide sequence: TGCAGTGCTAGAGATACTCAGAATAGAAAAGCGAAGGGCTACACCTTC. The chain joins TRBV20-1 to TRBJ1-2; D ambiguous. Germline CDR1 and CDR2: DFQATT and SNEGSKA (reference sequence). The CDR3 consists of 16 residues. V was clipped by 0 bases and J by 8 bases, with 22 bases between them.

In regard to this clonotype: The conserved phenylalanine or tryptophan is not found at the CDR3 terminus, so this likely reflects a read error. The chain is built from TRBV11-2 and TRBJ2-7; 12 positions match TRBD2. The junction had 8 bases not matched to a gene; V was cut back by 3 bases and J by 8 bases. Germline CDR1 and CDR2: SGHAT and FQNNGV. This CDR3 is built from 15 residues. The CDR3 protein is CASSFTSGRIFQQYI. CDR3 DNA: TGTGCCAGCAGCTTCACTAGCGGGAGGATCTTTCAGCAGTACATC.

Points on this clonotype: A much larger clone lies one base from this, so it may be a read error. J is TRBJ1-2 and V is TRBV4-2; 8 nucleotides agree with TRBD1. The V gene end was trimmed by 5 bases and the J gene end by 2 bases; junction bases not matched to a gene: 10. The CDR3 runs 16 residues. Germline CDR1 reads LGHNA; CDR2 reads YNFKEQ. The CDR3 region has the DNA TGTGCCAGCAGCAAAGCGCCCCAGGGGGCCAACTATGGCTACACCTTC. Residues: CASSKAPQGANYGYTF.

Concerning this clonotype itself: A junction end diverges from the germline sequence, so it may reflect a read error. V and J are TRBV6-2 or TRBV6-3 and TRBJ1-1; D not resolved. The CDR3 sequence is 14 residues long. Germline CDR1 reads MNHEY; CDR2 reads SVGEGT. The DNA of the CDR3 is TGTGCCAGCAGTTACTCCTCCGCGAACACTGCAGCTTTCTTT. Amino acids: CASSYSSANTAAFF.

A remark on this clonotype: This is likely a read error, given that the CDR3 carries no conserved phenylalanine or tryptophan at its end. V is TRBV28 and J is TRBJ1-5, with a weak D call TRBD1 (5 bases). The ends were cut back, 4 bases at V and 3 bases at J, with 7 bases in the middle. The CDR3 length is 13 residues. Germline V gene data show CDR1 as MDHEN and CDR2 as SYDVKM. CDR3 bases: TGTGCCAGCAGTTCGACAGACAATCAGCCCCAGCATCTT. Protein sequence: CASSSTDNQPQHL.

Concerning this clonotype: This may be a read error: a much more frequent sequence differs by one nucleotide. The chain uses TRBV6-1 and TRBJ2-4; no clear D. CDR3 length equals 13 residues. Trimming stripped 1 base from V and 6 bases from J, with 7 bases between. Germline CDR1 and CDR2: MNHNS and SASEGT. Here the CDR3 reads CASSEDNGNIQYF. The CDR3 DNA is TGTGCCAGCAGTGAAGATAACGGAAACATTCAGTACTTC.

This clonotype was recorded only once. Its ends do not fully match the called genes, so a read error is possible. The rearrangement links TRBV6-5 to TRBJ2-3; unclear D gene. This CDR3 has 13 residues. Germline lookup yields CDR1 MNHEY and CDR2 SVGAGI. CDR3 sequence reads: CVSSYHDTDTQYF. In nucleotides, the CDR3 is TGTGTTAGCAGTTACCACGACACAGATACGCAATATTTT.

Concerning this clonotype: One end of the junction does not line up with germline, which may come from a read error. The chain joins TRBV11-2 to TRBJ1-5, with D possibly being TRBD1 (5 bases). Per the germline V gene, CDR1 is SGHAT and CDR2 is FQNNGV. CDR3 length equals 13 residues. CDR3 coding DNA: TGTGCCGGCTCCCGGGACGGTGGTCAGCCACAGCATTTT. Translation: CAGSRDGGQPQHF.

Comment on this clonotype: An end of the junction differs from the germline gene, which may be a read error. V and J are TRBV4-3 and TRBJ1-2; perhaps TRBD1 as D (6 bases). Germline V gene lookup returns CDR1 LGHNA and CDR2 YSLEER. This CDR3 is built from 17 residues. In DNA form, the CDR3 reads TGCGCCAGCAGGCAAGATCCCCGTAGGGGGATGAACTGTGGCTACACATTC. Translation: CASRQDPRRGMNCGYTF.

This clonotype was detected ten times or more. The chain links TRBV4-2 to TRBJ1-1; D unclear. This CDR3 is 13 amino acids long. From germline, CDR1 is LGHNA and CDR2 YNFKEQ. The germline V and J ends were trimmed by 7 bases and 3 bases, with 12 bases remaining between them. The CDR3 bases are TGTGCCAGCACCTGGGATCTATACACTGAAGCTTTCTTT. This gives the protein CASTWDLYTEAFF.

The chain joins TRBV12-3 or TRBV12-4 to TRBJ1-4; TRBD1 is a possible D gene (5 bases). Trimming left V 4 bases short and J 8 bases short, with 23 bases between. CDR3 length: 17 amino acids. The DNA for the CDR3 is TGTGCCAGCAGTTCTATCCAGGGATTAAAACAAGGGGAAAAACTGTTTTTT. It yields the protein CASSSIQGLKQGEKLFF.

As concerns this clonotype: At one of its ends the junction is not consistent with the germline gene, which may arise from a read error. The chain has TRBV4-3 and TRBJ2-5; TRBD2 matches at 7 bases. The CDR3 loop spans 15 amino acids. Per the germline V gene, CDR1 is LGHNA and CDR2 is YSLEER. CDR3 protein: CASSQDRGGSETQNF. The CDR3 bases are TGTGCCAGCAGCCAAGATCGCGGGGGTTCAGAGACCCAGAACTTC.

J is TRBJ2-2 and V is TRBV6-2 or TRBV6-3, with D perhaps TRBD2 (5 bases). This CDR3 region has 16 residues. Trimming pared 4 bases from V and 6 bases from J, leaving 18 bases between. Germline CDR1 and CDR2: MNHEY and SVGEGT. The CDR3 is CASSWSVGVSAGELFF. DNA of the CDR3: TGTGCCAGCAGTTGGTCGGTCGGGGTAAGCGCCGGGGAGCTGTTTTTT.

This clonotype turned up a few times. V and J are TRBV7-2 and TRBJ2-1, with D maybe TRBD2 (5 bases). Between the trimmed V and J ends, which lost 9 bases and 0 bases, there was a span of 12 bases. This CDR3 contains 14 residues. CDR1 and CDR2 from the germline V gene are SGHTA and FQGNSA. The DNA for the CDR3 is TGTGCCAGTCGGGAACAGATCTCCTACAATGAGCAGTTCTTC. It is translated as CASREQISYNEQFF.

As regards this clonotype: A read error may be the cause here, since a much bigger clone is one base away. Written as DNA, the CDR3 is TGCGCCACCTCCGGGGGGATGAGCACTGAAGCTTTCTTT. Translating it yields CATSGGMSTEAFF. This rearrangement joins TRBV10-2 to TRBJ1-1, with D possibly matching TRBD1 (5 bases). The V gene lost 10 bases and the J gene lost 4 bases, with 16 bases spanning the gap. The CDR3 runs 13 residues. Germline V lookup: CDR1 WSHSY, CDR2 SAAADI.

The J gene is TRBJ2-3, the V gene TRBV4-3; D is perhaps TRBD2 (7 bases). The V and J ends lost 0 bases and 2 bases respectively, with 12 bases between them. The CDR3 has 16 residues. The germline CDR1 and CDR2 sequences are LGHNA and YSLEER. CDR3 sequence reads: CASSQDLGGATDTQYF. CDR3 nucleotide sequence: TGCGCCAGCAGCCAAGATCTGGGGGGGGCCACAGATACGCAGTATTTT.

To note about this clonotype: A single base separates this from a much larger clone, so it may be a read error. No conserved phenylalanine or tryptophan is present at the end of the CDR3, so a read error is the likely explanation. This rearrangement joins TRBV6-1 to TRBJ1-1; D ambiguous. V was cut by 6 bases and J by 8 bases, with 13 bases left in between. From germline, CDR1 is MNHNS and CDR2 SASEGT. This CDR3 contains 12 residues. The CDR3 nucleotides are TGTGCCAGCAGCCATAGTGTTACCGAAGCTTTCTAT. This translates into CASSHSVTEAFY.

This chain joins TRBV29-1 and TRBJ1-2; D unclear. The germline V gene has CDR1 SQVTM and CDR2 ANQGSEA. V lost 4 bases and J lost 2, with 11 bases in between. CDR3 size: 13 residues. CDR3 residues: CSVVSIGNYGYTF. The CDR3 DNA is TGCAGCGTTGTAAGTATTGGGAACTATGGCTACACCTTC.

About this clonotype: The junction differs from germline at one of its ends, possibly a read error. The chain employs TRBV11-3 and TRBJ2-3, with D possibly TRBD2 on 6 matching bases. The V gene's germline CDR1 is SGHNT and CDR2 YENEEA. This CDR3 is built from 15 residues. This CDR3 reads CASSPAEQGGHTRYF. The CDR3 nucleotides are TGTGCCAGTAGCCCCGCCGAGCAGGGAGGTCATACGCGGTATTTT. Looking up the rest from reference TRBV11-3 and TRBJ2-3 gives the full variable domain: EAGVVQSPRYKIIEKKQPVAFWCNPISGHNTLYWYLQNLGQGPELLIRYENEEAVDDSQLPKDRFSAERLKGVDSTLKIQPAELGDSAVYLCASSPAEQGGHTRYFGPGTRLTVL.

With regard to this clonotype: One end of the junction fails to match germline, which may point to a read error. The J gene is TRBJ2-7, the V gene TRBV11-3, with D unclear. The CDR3 runs 14 residues. Per the germline V gene, CDR1 is SGHNT and CDR2 is YENEEA. The CDR3 DNA sequence: TGTGACAGCAGCCTAGATACTGGAACCTACCAGCAGTACTTC. Translated: CDSSLDTGTYQQYF.

As for this clonotype: Given a much more abundant clone one base away, this may be a read error. The genes are TRBV7-6 and TRBJ1-5; a possible D gene is TRBD1 (6 bases). Trimming took 2 bases from V and 6 from J, leaving 11 bases between them. The CDR3 is made up of 14 amino acids. Germline lookup yields CDR1 SGHVS and CDR2 FNYEAQ. The CDR3 DNA sequence: TGTGCCAGCAGCTTAAGTACAGGGACTCAGCCCCAGCATTTT. It yields the protein CASSLSTGTQPQHF.

In its sample, this clonotype was seen once. This may stem from a read error, because a much larger clone lies one nucleotide away. The rearrangement uses TRBV20-1 and TRBJ2-3; 7 bases fit TRBD2. V gave up 5 bases and J gave up 0 bases; unmatched junction bases: 26. Germline V lookup: CDR1 DFQATT, CDR2 SNEGSKA (reference sequence). This CDR3 has 21 amino acids. CDR3 sequence (DNA): TGCAGTGCTTTTCCCGCTAGCGGCAGTCGCCCCCGGTGCGCTAGCACAGATACGCAGTATTTT. This gives the protein CSAFPASGSRPRCASTDTQYF.

A word on this clonotype: A junction boundary mismatches the germline segment, possibly from a read error. The chain has TRBV11-3 and TRBJ2-1; D may be TRBD2 (5 bases). The CDR3 runs 17 residues. The germline CDR1 and CDR2 sequences are SGHNT and YENEEA. As DNA, the CDR3 is TGTGCCAGCAGTTTAGAGTTGACTAAAGGGAACCACAATGAGCAGTTCTTC. It yields the protein CASSLELTKGNHNEQFF.